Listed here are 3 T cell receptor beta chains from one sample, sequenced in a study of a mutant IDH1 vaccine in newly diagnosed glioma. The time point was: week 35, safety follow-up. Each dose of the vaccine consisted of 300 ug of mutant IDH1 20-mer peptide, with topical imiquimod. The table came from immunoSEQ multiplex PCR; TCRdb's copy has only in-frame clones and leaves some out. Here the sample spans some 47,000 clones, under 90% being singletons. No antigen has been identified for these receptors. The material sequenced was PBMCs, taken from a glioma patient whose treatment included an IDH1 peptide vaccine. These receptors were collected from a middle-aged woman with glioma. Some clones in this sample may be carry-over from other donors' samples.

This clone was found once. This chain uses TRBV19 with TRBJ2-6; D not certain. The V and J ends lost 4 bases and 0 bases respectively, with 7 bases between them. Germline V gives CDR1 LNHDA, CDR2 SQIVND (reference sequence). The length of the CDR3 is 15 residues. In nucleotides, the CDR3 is TGTGCCAGTAGTAACTTGTTCTCTGGGGCCAACGTCCTGACTTTC. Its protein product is CASSNLFSGANVLTF.

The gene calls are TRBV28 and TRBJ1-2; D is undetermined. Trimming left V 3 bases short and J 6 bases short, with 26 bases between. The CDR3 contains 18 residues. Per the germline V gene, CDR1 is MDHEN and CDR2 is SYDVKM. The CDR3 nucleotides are TGTGCCAGCAGTTTCCGAATGTCGTCGCCCCGGTTGGCAGATGGCTACACCTTC. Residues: CASSFRMSSPRLADGYTF.

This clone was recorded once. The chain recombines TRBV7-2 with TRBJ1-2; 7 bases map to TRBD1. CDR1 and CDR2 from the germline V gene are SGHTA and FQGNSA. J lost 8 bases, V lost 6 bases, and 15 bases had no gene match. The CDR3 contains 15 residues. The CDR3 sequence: CASSLTQGGEEGYTF. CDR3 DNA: TGTGCCAGCAGTCTCACGCAAGGGGGCGAAGAAGGCTACACCTTC.